The T cell receptor (beta chain) under discussion was sequenced for a study of patients and donors after allogeneic stem cell transplantation. Germline assignment: CDR1 SGHKS and CDR2 YYEKEE (reference sequence). The V and J ends lost 0 bases and 3 bases respectively, with 13 bases between them. This CDR3 comprises 16 residues. TCRdb recomputed calls from the RT-PCR reads with MiXCR, one row per CDR3 protein. The repertoire holds roughly 880,000 distinct CDR3 sequences, with more than 15% as singletons. The table lists this clonotype with a few counts. V usage is TRBV5-5 and J usage is TRBJ1-5; no clear D gene. The specimen was blood, either unsorted or a sorted T cell fraction (not recorded which). The receptor was derived from a human donor who was either an allogeneic HSCT recipient or a stem cell or donor lymphocyte infusion donor (not recorded which). It is not recorded whose cells these are; they may come from a transplant donor. DNA for the CDR3: TGTGCCAGCAGCTTGGGTGTAGGGTCCCCCAATCAGCCCCAGCATTTT. Translation: CASSLGVGSPNQPQHF. The full variable domain, rest sourced from reference TRBV5-5 and TRBJ1-5, is DAGVTQSPTHLIKTRGQQVTLRCSPISGHKSVSWYQQVLGQGPQFIFQYYEKEERGRGNFPDRFSARQFPNYSSELNVNALLLGDSALYLCASSLGVGSPNQPQHFGDGTRLSIL.